This T cell receptor (beta chain) was documented in a study of blood T cell repertoires in COVID-19. V was clipped by 5 bases and J by 4 bases, with 8 bases between them. CDR1 and CDR2 (germline): DFQATT, SNEGSKA (reference sequence). The CDR3 loop spans 11 amino acids. The repertoire was sequenced with immunoSEQ multiplex PCR; TCRdb's copy has only in-frame clones and lacks some. This table has a few hundred thousand clones, around nine tenths appearing once. Individuals drawn from approximately 26 US areas were about 18 to 100 years old. The rearrangement uses TRBV20-1 and TRBJ2-5; perhaps TRBD2 as D (5 bases). Sequencing was done on a sample of PBMCs or T cells enriched from blood (not recorded which). The clonotype was recovered from a woman between 45 and 60 years old with acute COVID-19. CDR3 sequence (DNA): TGCAGTGCTGGACTGAGAGAGACCCAGTACTTC. It translates to CSAGLRETQYF.